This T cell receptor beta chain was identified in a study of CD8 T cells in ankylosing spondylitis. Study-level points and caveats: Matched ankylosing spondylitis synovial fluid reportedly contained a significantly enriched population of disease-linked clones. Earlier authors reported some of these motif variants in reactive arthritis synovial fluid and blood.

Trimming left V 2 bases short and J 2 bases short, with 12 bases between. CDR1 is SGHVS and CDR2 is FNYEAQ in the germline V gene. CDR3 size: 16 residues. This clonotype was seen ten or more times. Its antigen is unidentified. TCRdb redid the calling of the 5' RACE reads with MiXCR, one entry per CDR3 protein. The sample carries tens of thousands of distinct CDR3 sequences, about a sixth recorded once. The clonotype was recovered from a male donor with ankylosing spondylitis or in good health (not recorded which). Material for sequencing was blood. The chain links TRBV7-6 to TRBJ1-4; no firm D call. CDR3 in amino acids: CASSLTRMGTNEKLFF. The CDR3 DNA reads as TGTGCCAGCAGCTTAACCCGAATGGGGACTAATGAAAAACTGTTTTTT.